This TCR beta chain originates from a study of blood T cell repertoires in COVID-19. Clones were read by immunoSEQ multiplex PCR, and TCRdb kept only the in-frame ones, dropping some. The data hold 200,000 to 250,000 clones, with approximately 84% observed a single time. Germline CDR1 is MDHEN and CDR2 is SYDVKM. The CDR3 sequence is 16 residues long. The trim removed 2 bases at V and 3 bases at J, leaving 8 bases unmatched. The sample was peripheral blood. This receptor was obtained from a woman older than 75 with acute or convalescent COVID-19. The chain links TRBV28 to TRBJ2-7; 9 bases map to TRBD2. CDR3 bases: TGTGCCAGCAGTTTAGTGCGCTCTAGCGGGAACTACGAGCAGTACTTC. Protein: CASSLVRSSGNYEQYF.